The 9 T cell receptor beta chains presented below share a single source sample, sequenced in a study of control samples from healthy donors and cancer patients. Clones were sequenced by immunoSEQ multiplex PCR, and TCRdb holds only the in-frame ones, with some missing. This sample carries about 190,000 clones, 91% of them seen once, and the ten largest clones take about 2%. Sequenced material: blood. Receptor source: a man aged 25-40 years in good health.

The CDR3: CASRSGQTNSPLHF. The CDR3 nucleotides read TGTGCCAGCAGATCGGGACAGACAAATTCACCCCTCCACTTT. V gene TRBV6-5 combines with J gene TRBJ1-6, with TRBD1 matching over 7 bases. Unmatched junction bases numbered 6, after V lost 6 bases and J lost 7 bases. Germline V gene sequence: CDR1 MNHEY, CDR2 SVGAGI. This CDR3 has 14 amino acids.

This clone was seen once. This chain links TRBV5-1 with TRBJ1-4; D might be TRBD1 (5 bases). Germline CDR1 reads SGHRS; CDR2 reads YFSETQ. Trimming took off 1 base at V and 7 bases at J, with 11 bases between the two ends. The CDR3 contains 14 residues. The CDR3 spells CASSLRGLGEKLFF. CDR3 DNA: TGCGCCAGCAGCTTGAGGGGCCTGGGTGAAAAACTGTTTTTT.

The chain combines TRBV7-8 with TRBJ1-5; 11 nucleotides agree with TRBD1. The CDR3 is 17 amino acids. Germline V gene sequence: CDR1 SGHVS, CDR2 FQNEAQ. The junction had 5 bases not matched to a gene; V was cut back by 3 bases and J by 1 base. The CDR3 DNA is TGTGCCAGCAGCTTGGGGACAGGGGGGCCCAGCAATCAGCCCCAGCATTTT. Translated: CASSLGTGGPSNQPQHF.

The CDR3 is CASSSTGSGANVLTF. CDR3 nucleotides: TGTGCCAGCAGTTCAACAGGGAGTGGGGCCAACGTCCTGACTTTC. The V call is TRBV27, the J call TRBJ2-6; TRBD1 is a possible D gene (6 bases). Trimming stripped 4 bases from V and 3 bases from J, with 10 bases between. Germline assignment: CDR1 MNHEY and CDR2 SMNVEV (reference sequence). There are 15 residues in the CDR3.

This chain links TRBV5-1 with TRBJ1-6; 7 bases agree with TRBD1. Germline V gene lookup returns CDR1 SGHRS and CDR2 YFSETQ. There are 16 residues in the CDR3. With V trimmed by 0 bases and J by 5 bases, 5 bases remained unmatched. CDR3 nucleotides: TGCGCCAGCAGCTTGGACAGGGGAGGGAATAATTCACCCCTCCACTTT. It yields the protein CASSLDRGGNNSPLHF.

The rearrangement joins TRBV6-5 to TRBJ2-1, with D possibly TRBD2 on 5 matching bases. V lost 5 bases and J 7 bases, leaving 9 bases between the germline ends. Germline V gives CDR1 MNHEY, CDR2 SVGAGI. The CDR3 covers 12 residues. CDR3 sequence: CASSNPGNEQFF. The CDR3 coding sequence is TGTGCCAGCAGTAATCCGGGGAATGAGCAGTTCTTC.

V is TRBV2 and J is TRBJ1-5, with TRBD1 matching 8 bases. The CDR3 loop spans 13 amino acids. Germline V gene lookup returns CDR1 SNHLY and CDR2 FYNNEI. Trimming at V came to 5 bases and at J to 6 bases, leaving 3 bases not matched to a gene. The CDR3: CASSRTGLQPQHF. CDR3 sequence (DNA): TGTGCCAGCAGTAGGACAGGGCTTCAGCCCCAGCATTTT.

The rearrangement links TRBV30 to TRBJ1-1, with TRBD1 identical over 7 bases. Germline V gene data show CDR1 as GTSNPN and CDR2 as SVGIG (reference sequence). With V trimmed by 4 bases and J by 2 bases, 10 bases remained unmatched. The CDR3 has 15 amino acids. As DNA, the CDR3 is TGTGCCTGGATAGGGAACAGGGGATATAACACTGAAGCTTTCTTT. This translates into CAWIGNRGYNTEAFF.

The V and J genes are TRBV3-1 (or the pseudogene TRBV3-2) and TRBJ1-6; weak D call: TRBD1 (5 bases). CDR1 is LGHDT, CDR2 YNNKEL, per germline (reference sequence). There are 16 residues in the CDR3. V dropped 1 base and J dropped 3 bases, with 10 bases sitting between them. This CDR3 reads CASSQGMGLYNSPLHF. CDR3 DNA sequence: TGTGCCAGCAGCCAAGGAATGGGGCTCTATAATTCACCCCTCCACTTT.